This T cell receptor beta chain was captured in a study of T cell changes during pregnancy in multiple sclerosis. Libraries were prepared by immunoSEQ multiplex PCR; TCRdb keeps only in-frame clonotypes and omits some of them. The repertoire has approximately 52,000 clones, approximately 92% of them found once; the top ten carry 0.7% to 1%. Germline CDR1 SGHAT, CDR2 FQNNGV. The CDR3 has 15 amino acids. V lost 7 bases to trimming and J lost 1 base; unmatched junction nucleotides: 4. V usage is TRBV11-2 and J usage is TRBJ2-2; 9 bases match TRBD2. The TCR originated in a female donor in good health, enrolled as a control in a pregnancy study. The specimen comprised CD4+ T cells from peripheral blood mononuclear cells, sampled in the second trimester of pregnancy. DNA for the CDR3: TGTGCCAGCACCAAACTAGCGGGGAACACCGGGGAGCTGTTTTTT. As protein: CASTKLAGNTGELFF.